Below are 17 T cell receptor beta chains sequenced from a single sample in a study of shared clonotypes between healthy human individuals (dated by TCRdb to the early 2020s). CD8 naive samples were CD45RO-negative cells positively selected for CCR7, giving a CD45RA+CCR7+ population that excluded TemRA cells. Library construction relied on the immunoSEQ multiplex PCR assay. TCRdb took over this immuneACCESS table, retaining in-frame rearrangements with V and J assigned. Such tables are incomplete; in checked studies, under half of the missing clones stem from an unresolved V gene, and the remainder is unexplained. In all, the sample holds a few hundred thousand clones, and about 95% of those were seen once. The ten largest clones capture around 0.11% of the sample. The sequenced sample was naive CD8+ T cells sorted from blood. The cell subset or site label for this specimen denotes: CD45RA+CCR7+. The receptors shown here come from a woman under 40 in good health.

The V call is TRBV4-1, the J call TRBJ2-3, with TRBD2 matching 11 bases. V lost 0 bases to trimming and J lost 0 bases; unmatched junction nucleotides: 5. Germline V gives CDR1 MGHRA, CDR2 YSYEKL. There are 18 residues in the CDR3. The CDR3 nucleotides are TGCGCCAGCAGCCAAGAAACTAGCGGGAGTGGGAGCACAGATACGCAGTATTTT. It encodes CASSQETSGSGSTDTQYF.

The CDR3 region has the DNA TGTGCCAGCAGCTCCATCCGGGACTCGGATTTCCCGAATACGCAGTATTTT. Protein: CASSSIRDSDFPNTQYF. The V call is TRBV7-9, the J call TRBJ2-3; maybe TRBD2 (6 bases). The V and J ends lost 4 bases and 7 bases respectively, with 24 bases between them. The V gene's germline CDR1 is SEHNR and CDR2 FQNEAQ (reference sequence). CDR3 length: 17 residues. Variable domain in full (rest from reference TRBV7-9 and TRBJ2-3): DTGVSQNPRHKITKRGQNVTFRCDPISEHNRLYWYRQTLGQGPEFLTYFQNEAQLEKSRLLSDRFSAERPKGSFSTLEIQRTEQGDSAMYLCASSSIRDSDFPNTQYFGPGTRLTVL.

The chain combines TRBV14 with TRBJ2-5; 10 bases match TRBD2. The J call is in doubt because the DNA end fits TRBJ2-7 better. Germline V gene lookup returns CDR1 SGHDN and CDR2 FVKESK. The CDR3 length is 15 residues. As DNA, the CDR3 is TGTGCCAGCAGCCTCGGACTAGCGGCCTTCTACGAGCAGTACTTC. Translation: CASSLGLAAFYEQYF.

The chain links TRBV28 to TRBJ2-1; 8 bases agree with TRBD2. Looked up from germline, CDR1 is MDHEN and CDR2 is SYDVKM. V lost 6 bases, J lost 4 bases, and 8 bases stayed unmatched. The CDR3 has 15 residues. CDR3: CASRREGVGYNEQFF. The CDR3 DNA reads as TGTGCCAGCAGACGGGAGGGAGTCGGGTACAATGAGCAGTTCTTC.

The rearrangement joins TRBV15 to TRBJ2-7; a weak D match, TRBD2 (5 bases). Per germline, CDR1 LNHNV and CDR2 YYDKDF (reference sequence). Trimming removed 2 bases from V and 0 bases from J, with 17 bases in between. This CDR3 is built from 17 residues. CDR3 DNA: TGTGCCACCAGCAGAAAGACGGAGGCTTCCAGCTCCTACGAGCAGTACTTC. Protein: CATSRKTEASSSYEQYF.

The CDR3 sequence is CASTLRTSGRATTDTQYF. The DNA for the CDR3 is TGTGCCAGTACCCTACGGACTAGCGGGAGGGCCACAACAGATACGCAGTATTTT. This chain links TRBV19 with TRBJ2-3, with TRBD2 matching over 15 bases. The CDR3 length is 18 residues. V lost 7 bases, J lost 3 bases, and 11 bases stayed unmatched. CDR1 and CDR2 (germline): LNHDA, SQIVND (reference sequence).

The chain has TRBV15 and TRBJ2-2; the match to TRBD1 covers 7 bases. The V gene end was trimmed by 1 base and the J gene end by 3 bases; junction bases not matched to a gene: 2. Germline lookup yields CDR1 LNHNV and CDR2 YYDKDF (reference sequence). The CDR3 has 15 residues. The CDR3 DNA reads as TGTGCCACCAGCAGAGGACAGGGCTACACCGGGGAGCTGTTTTTT. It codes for CATSRGQGYTGELFF. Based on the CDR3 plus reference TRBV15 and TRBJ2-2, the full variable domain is DAMVIQNPRYQVTQFGKPVTLSCSQTLNHNVMYWYQQKSSQAPKLLFHYYDKDFNNEADTPDNFQSRRPNTSFCFLDIRSPGLGDTAMYLCATSRGQGYTGELFFGEGSRLTVL.

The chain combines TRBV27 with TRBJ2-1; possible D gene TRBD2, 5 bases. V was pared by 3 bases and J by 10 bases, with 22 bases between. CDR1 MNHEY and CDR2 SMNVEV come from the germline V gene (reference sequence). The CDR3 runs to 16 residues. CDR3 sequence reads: CASSFLADPLPGEQFF. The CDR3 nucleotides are TGTGCCAGCAGTTTCCTCGCGGACCCACTCCCGGGGGAGCAGTTCTTC.

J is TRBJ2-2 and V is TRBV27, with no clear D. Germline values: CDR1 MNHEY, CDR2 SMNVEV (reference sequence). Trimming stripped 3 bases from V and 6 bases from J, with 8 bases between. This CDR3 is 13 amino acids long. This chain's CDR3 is CASSFPQSGELFF. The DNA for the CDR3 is TGTGCCAGCAGTTTCCCTCAGTCCGGGGAGCTGTTTTTT.

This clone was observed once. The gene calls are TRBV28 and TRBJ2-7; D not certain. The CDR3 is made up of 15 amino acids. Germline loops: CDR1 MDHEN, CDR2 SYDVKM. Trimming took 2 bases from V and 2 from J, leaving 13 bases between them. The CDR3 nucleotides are TGTGCCAGCAGTTTAAGGCTATCCAGAACCTACGAGCAGTACTTC. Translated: CASSLRLSRTYEQYF.

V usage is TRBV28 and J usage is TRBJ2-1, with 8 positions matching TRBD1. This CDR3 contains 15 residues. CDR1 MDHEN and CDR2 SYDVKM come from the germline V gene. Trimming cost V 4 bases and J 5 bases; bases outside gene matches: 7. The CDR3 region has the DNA TGTGCCAGCAGTTCCGTGGACAGGGCGAACAATGAGCAGTTCTTC. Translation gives CASSSVDRANNEQFF. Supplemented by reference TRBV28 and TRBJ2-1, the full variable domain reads DVKVTQSSRYLVKRTGEKVFLECVQDMDHENMFWYRQDPGLGLRLIYFSYDVKMKEKGDIPEGYSVSREKKERFSLILESASTNQTSMYLCASSSVDRANNEQFFGPGTRLTVL.

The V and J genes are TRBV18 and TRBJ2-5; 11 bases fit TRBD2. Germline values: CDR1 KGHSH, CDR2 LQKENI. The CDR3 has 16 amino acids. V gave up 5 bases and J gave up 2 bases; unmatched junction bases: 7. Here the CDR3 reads CASSSVAGGPQETQYF. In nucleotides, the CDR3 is TGTGCCAGCTCATCAGTAGCGGGAGGGCCTCAAGAGACCCAGTACTTC.

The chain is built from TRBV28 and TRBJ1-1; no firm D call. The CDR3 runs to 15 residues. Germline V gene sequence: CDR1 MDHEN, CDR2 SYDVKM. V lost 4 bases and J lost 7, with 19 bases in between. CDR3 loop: CASSSHPQLPLEAFF. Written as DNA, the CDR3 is TGTGCCAGCAGTTCGCATCCACAGCTACCACTTGAAGCTTTCTTT.

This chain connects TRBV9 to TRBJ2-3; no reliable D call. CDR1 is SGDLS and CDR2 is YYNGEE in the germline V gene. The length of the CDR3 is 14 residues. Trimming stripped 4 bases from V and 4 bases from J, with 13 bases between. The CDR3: CASSLDLVADTQYF. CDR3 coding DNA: TGTGCCAGCAGCCTGGACCTTGTCGCAGATACGCAGTATTTT.

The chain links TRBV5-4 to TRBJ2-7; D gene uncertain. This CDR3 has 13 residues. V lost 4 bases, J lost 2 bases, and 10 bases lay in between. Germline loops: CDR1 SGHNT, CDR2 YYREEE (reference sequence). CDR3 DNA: TGTGCCAGCAGCCAAGACCACACCTACGAGCAGTACTTC. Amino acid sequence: CASSQDHTYEQYF.

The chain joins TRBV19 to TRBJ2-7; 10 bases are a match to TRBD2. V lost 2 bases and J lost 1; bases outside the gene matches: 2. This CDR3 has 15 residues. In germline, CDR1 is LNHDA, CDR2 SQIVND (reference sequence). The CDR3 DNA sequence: TGTGCCAGTAGTATACAACTAGCGGGATCCTACGAGCAGTACTTC. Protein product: CASSIQLAGSYEQYF. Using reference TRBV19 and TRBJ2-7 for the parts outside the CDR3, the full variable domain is DGGITQSPKYLFRKEGQNVTLSCEQNLNHDAMYWYRQDPGQGLRLIYYSQIVNDFQKGDIAEGYSVSREKKESFPLTVTSAQKNPTAFYLCASSIQLAGSYEQYFGPGTRLTVT.

The CDR3 spells CASSWPVPGHHQYANTGELFF. As DNA, the CDR3 is TGTGCCAGCAGCTGGCCGGTACCGGGACATCACCAATATGCGAACACCGGGGAGCTGTTTTTT. The chain recombines TRBV7-6 with TRBJ2-2; a possible D gene is TRBD1 (6 bases). Germline V gene sequence: CDR1 SGHVS, CDR2 FNYEAQ. The CDR3 contains 21 residues. V was pared by 4 bases and J by 0 bases, with 27 bases between.